This is a list of T cell receptor beta chains from one sample in a study of blood T cell repertoires in COVID-19. Assay: immunoSEQ multiplex PCR; the TCRdb copy retains only in-frame clones and omits some. Among some 410,000 clones listed, over 75% were seen once. Specimen: PBMCs or T cells enriched from blood (not recorded which). The receptors originated from a woman younger than 45 with acute COVID-19. CDR3s include the opening cysteine and the closing phenylalanine or tryptophan. Fields, in order: J gene, D gene, V gene, clone size, CDR3 protein, CDR3 DNA. A D gene is named only where the DNA matches it firmly. The size of a clone is reported for some rows only, either as once, few or many, or as a class for expanded clones.

j_call: TRBJ2-3
d_call: NA
v_call: TRBV12-5
clone_size: NA
cdr3_aa: CATRSGGGDTQYF
cdr3_nt: TGTGCCACCCGGTCGGGGGGCGGAGATACGCAGTATTTT

j_call: TRBJ2-7
d_call: TRBD1
v_call: TRBV5-1
clone_size: NA
cdr3_aa: CASSVGTATYEQYF
cdr3_nt: TGCGCCAGCAGCGTTGGGACAGCGACCTACGAGCAGTACTTC

j_call: TRBJ1-2
d_call: NA
v_call: TRBV30
clone_size: NA
cdr3_aa: CAWSVLTGSYRYTF
cdr3_nt: TGTGCCTGGAGTGTACTGACAGGAAGCTATCGCTACACCTTC

j_call: TRBJ2-5
d_call: TRBD2
v_call: TRBV6-1
clone_size: few
cdr3_aa: CASSEALAGQETQYF
cdr3_nt: TGTGCCAGCAGTGAAGCGCTAGCGGGGCAAGAGACCCAGTACTTC

j_call: TRBJ2-7
d_call: TRBD2
v_call: TRBV7-3
clone_size: NA
cdr3_aa: CASSLTGGVGEQYF
cdr3_nt: TGTGCCAGCAGCTTAACCGGGGGGGTTGGTGAGCAGTACTTC

j_call: TRBJ1-2
d_call: TRBD1
v_call: TRBV2
clone_size: few
cdr3_aa: CASSAWGQGSYGYTF
cdr3_nt: TGTGCCAGCAGCGCCTGGGGACAGGGGAGCTATGGCTACACCTTC

j_call: TRBJ1-5
d_call: TRBD1
v_call: TRBV6-1
clone_size: NA
cdr3_aa: CASSEGTGSQPQHF
cdr3_nt: TGTGCCAGCAGTGAAGGGACAGGGAGTCAGCCCCAGCATTTT

j_call: TRBJ2-7
d_call: NA
v_call: TRBV29-1
clone_size: NA
cdr3_aa: CSAAGSQWGEQYF
cdr3_nt: TGCAGCGCTGCGGGGTCCCAATGGGGAGAGCAGTACTTC

j_call: TRBJ2-1
d_call: NA
v_call: TRBV5-4
clone_size: once
cdr3_aa: CASSSGTPSSYNEQFF
cdr3_nt: TGTGCCAGCAGCTCCGGGACTCCCAGCTCCTACAATGAGCAGTTCTTC

j_call: TRBJ2-2
d_call: TRBD2
v_call: TRBV10-3
clone_size: NA
cdr3_aa: CAISSGGWSGELFF
cdr3_nt: TGTGCCATCAGTAGCGGGGGGTGGTCCGGGGAGCTGTTTTTT

j_call: TRBJ1-1
d_call: TRBD1
v_call: TRBV11-1
clone_size: NA
cdr3_aa: CASSLRTGNTEAFF
cdr3_nt: TGTGCCAGCAGTCTCCGGACAGGGAACACTGAAGCTTTCTTT

j_call: TRBJ1-4
d_call: NA
v_call: TRBV9
clone_size: NA
cdr3_aa: CASSVSSNEKLFF
cdr3_nt: TGTGCCAGCAGCGTATCTTCTAATGAAAAACTGTTTTTT

j_call: TRBJ1-1
d_call: TRBD1
v_call: TRBV24-1
clone_size: NA
cdr3_aa: CATRAGGQVNTEAFF
cdr3_nt: TGTGCCACCAGAGCAGGGGGACAGGTGAACACTGAAGCTTTCTTT

j_call: TRBJ2-1
d_call: TRBD1
v_call: TRBV19
clone_size: NA
cdr3_aa: CASSTPPKLGDRGGHEQFF
cdr3_nt: TGTGCCAGTAGTACTCCCCCTAAACTAGGGGACAGGGGAGGCCATGAGCAGTTCTTC

j_call: TRBJ2-1
d_call: TRBD2
v_call: TRBV24-1
clone_size: NA
cdr3_aa: CATSDFRAGASYNEQFF
cdr3_nt: TGTGCCACCAGTGATTTTCGAGCGGGGGCCTCGTACAATGAGCAGTTCTTC

j_call: TRBJ2-1
d_call: TRBD1
v_call: TRBV12-3/TRBV12-4
clone_size: NA
cdr3_aa: CASSSWDRRWPFF
cdr3_nt: TGTGCCAGCAGTTCCTGGGACAGGCGATGGCCGTTCTTC

j_call: TRBJ1-4
d_call: TRBD1
v_call: TRBV10-3
clone_size: NA
cdr3_aa: CAISAGGEKLFF
cdr3_nt: TGTGCCATCTCCGCAGGGGGTGAAAAACTGTTTTTT

j_call: TRBJ1-1
d_call: NA
v_call: TRBV27
clone_size: NA
cdr3_aa: CASKMGLPMNTEAFF
cdr3_nt: TGTGCCAGCAAGATGGGACTTCCCATGAACACTGAAGCTTTCTTT

j_call: TRBJ1-2
d_call: NA
v_call: TRBV15
clone_size: NA
cdr3_aa: CATSKLQDLNYGYTF
cdr3_nt: TGTGCCACCAGCAAACTACAGGATCTTAACTATGGCTACACCTTC

j_call: TRBJ1-4
d_call: NA
v_call: TRBV4-1
clone_size: once
cdr3_aa: CASSQRVRGNPATNEKLFF
cdr3_nt: TGCGCCAGCAGCCAAAGGGTACGGGGTAACCCTGCAACTAATGAAAAACTGTTTTTT

j_call: TRBJ1-6
d_call: NA
v_call: TRBV6-5
clone_size: NA
cdr3_aa: CASQQGNSPLHF
cdr3_nt: TGTGCCAGCCAACAGGGAAATTCACCCCTCCACTTT

j_call: TRBJ2-1
d_call: NA
v_call: TRBV9
clone_size: NA
cdr3_aa: CASSVRGGRRAPLFF
cdr3_nt: TGTGCCAGCAGCGTAAGGGGGGGCCGACGCGCCCCGCTCTTCTTC

j_call: TRBJ1-2
d_call: TRBD1
v_call: TRBV27
clone_size: NA
cdr3_aa: CASRPYRGQVDYGYTF
cdr3_nt: TGTGCCAGCAGGCCTTACAGGGGGCAGGTGGACTATGGCTACACCTTC

j_call: TRBJ2-2
d_call: TRBD1
v_call: TRBV29-1
clone_size: NA
cdr3_aa: CSARLDRGTGELFF
cdr3_nt: TGCAGCGCCCGGTTGGACAGGGGCACCGGGGAGCTGTTTTTT

j_call: TRBJ1-2
d_call: TRBD1
v_call: TRBV29-1
clone_size: once
cdr3_aa: CSVVLRDRGIGYGYTF
cdr3_nt: TGCAGCGTTGTGCTCCGGGACAGGGGAATCGGCTATGGCTACACCTTC

j_call: TRBJ2-7
d_call: NA
v_call: TRBV7-2
clone_size: NA
cdr3_aa: CASSPIIGGVYEQYF
cdr3_nt: TGTGCCAGCAGCCCCATAATAGGGGGGGTTTACGAGCAGTACTTC

j_call: TRBJ2-7
d_call: NA
v_call: TRBV5-1
clone_size: NA
cdr3_aa: CASSLYSYEQYF
cdr3_nt: TGCGCCAGCAGCTTATACAGTTACGAGCAGTACTTC

j_call: TRBJ1-1
d_call: NA
v_call: TRBV3-1/TRBV3-2
clone_size: NA
cdr3_aa: CASSQERALRGNTEAFF
cdr3_nt: TGTGCCAGCAGCCAAGAGAGGGCCCTCAGAGGGAACACTGAAGCTTTCTTT

j_call: TRBJ1-1
d_call: NA
v_call: TRBV5-6
clone_size: NA
cdr3_aa: CASSLDLTGSETEAFF
cdr3_nt: TGTGCCAGCAGCTTAGACTTAACAGGGAGTGAGACTGAAGCTTTCTTT

j_call: TRBJ2-5
d_call: NA
v_call: TRBV19
clone_size: once
cdr3_aa: CASSITRRGTGETQYF
cdr3_nt: TGTGCCAGTAGTATCACCCGAAGGGGAACCGGAGAGACCCAGTACTTC

j_call: TRBJ1-1
d_call: NA
v_call: TRBV3-1/TRBV3-2
clone_size: NA
cdr3_aa: CASSQDDEGITEAFF
cdr3_nt: TGTGCCAGCAGCCAAGATGATGAGGGAATCACTGAAGCTTTCTTT

j_call: TRBJ2-3
d_call: TRBD1
v_call: TRBV6-5
clone_size: few
cdr3_aa: CASSYLGQGVTDTQYF
cdr3_nt: TGTGCCAGCAGTTACTTGGGACAGGGAGTCACAGATACGCAGTATTTT

j_call: TRBJ1-6
d_call: NA
v_call: TRBV6-1
clone_size: NA
cdr3_aa: CASSEESTSPLHF
cdr3_nt: TGTGCCAGCAGTGAAGAGAGTACTAGCCCCCTCCACTTT

j_call: TRBJ1-1
d_call: TRBD1
v_call: TRBV2
clone_size: NA
cdr3_aa: CASKNQGTENTEAFF
cdr3_nt: TGTGCCAGCAAGAACCAAGGGACAGAGAACACTGAAGCTTTCTTT

j_call: TRBJ2-7
d_call: TRBD1
v_call: TRBV12-3/TRBV12-4
clone_size: NA
cdr3_aa: CASSDRVGDEQYF
cdr3_nt: TGTGCCAGCAGCGACAGGGTAGGCGACGAGCAGTACTTC

j_call: TRBJ2-2
d_call: NA
v_call: TRBV9
clone_size: few
cdr3_aa: CASSVGVSGELFF
cdr3_nt: TGTGCCAGCAGCGTAGGTGTTAGCGGGGAGCTGTTTTTT

j_call: TRBJ2-2
d_call: TRBD1
v_call: TRBV5-8
clone_size: NA
cdr3_aa: CASSGTGIITGELFF
cdr3_nt: TGTGCCAGCAGCGGGACAGGGATTATCACCGGGGAGCTGTTTTTT

j_call: TRBJ1-4
d_call: NA
v_call: TRBV29-1
clone_size: NA
cdr3_aa: CSAVKGEANEKLFF
cdr3_nt: TGCAGCGCGGTCAAAGGAGAAGCTAATGAAAAACTGTTTTTT

j_call: TRBJ1-1
d_call: TRBD1
v_call: TRBV4-3
clone_size: NA
cdr3_aa: CASSQGVSGGNTEAFF
cdr3_nt: TGCGCCAGCAGCCAAGGCGTTTCAGGGGGTAACACTGAAGCTTTCTTT

j_call: TRBJ1-2
d_call: NA
v_call: TRBV5-1
clone_size: NA
cdr3_aa: CASSLGLWTPNYGYTF
cdr3_nt: TGCGCCAGCAGCTTGGGTCTCTGGACACCAAACTATGGCTACACCTTC

j_call: TRBJ2-1
d_call: NA
v_call: TRBV25-1
clone_size: NA
cdr3_aa: CASRSIGATNEQFF
cdr3_nt: TGTGCCAGCAGGTCAATAGGGGCTACCAATGAGCAGTTCTTC

j_call: TRBJ1-5
d_call: NA
v_call: TRBV2
clone_size: NA
cdr3_aa: CASSDGQQHQPQHF
cdr3_nt: TGTGCCAGCAGTGATGGACAGCAACATCAGCCCCAGCATTTT

j_call: TRBJ1-5
d_call: TRBD1
v_call: TRBV27
clone_size: NA
cdr3_aa: CASSPHLDRGQFQPQHF
cdr3_nt: TGTGCCAGCAGTCCCCATCTGGACAGGGGGCAATTTCAGCCCCAGCATTTT

j_call: TRBJ2-7
d_call: NA
v_call: TRBV10-3
clone_size: NA
cdr3_aa: CAIRVDSYSYEQYF
cdr3_nt: TGTGCCATCAGGGTGGACTCCTACTCCTACGAGCAGTACTTC

j_call: TRBJ2-5
d_call: TRBD2
v_call: TRBV5-4
clone_size: NA
cdr3_aa: CASSLSGGAGETQYF
cdr3_nt: TGTGCCAGCAGCCTGAGCGGGGGGGCGGGGGAGACCCAGTACTTC

j_call: TRBJ2-1
d_call: TRBD2
v_call: TRBV11-2
clone_size: few
cdr3_aa: CASSLVPLAGGSEQFF
cdr3_nt: TGTGCCAGCAGCTTAGTTCCACTAGCGGGGGGGAGTGAGCAGTTCTTC

j_call: TRBJ1-1
d_call: NA
v_call: TRBV18
clone_size: NA
cdr3_aa: CASSPGHPNTEAFF
cdr3_nt: TGTGCCAGCTCACCAGGACACCCGAACACTGAAGCTTTCTTT

j_call: TRBJ2-3
d_call: TRBD2
v_call: TRBV4-3
clone_size: NA
cdr3_aa: CASSQTDRGGTDTQYF
cdr3_nt: TGCGCCAGCAGCCAAACTGATCGCGGGGGGACAGATACGCAGTATTTT

j_call: TRBJ1-3
d_call: NA
v_call: TRBV4-3
clone_size: NA
cdr3_aa: CASSPGPYSGNTIYF
cdr3_nt: TGCGCCAGCAGCCCAGGTCCATACTCTGGAAACACCATATATTTT

j_call: TRBJ1-1
d_call: TRBD1
v_call: TRBV7-9
clone_size: NA
cdr3_aa: CASSQKIEVRDRGYKAFF
cdr3_nt: TGTGCCAGCAGCCAAAAAATAGAGGTTCGGGACAGGGGGTACAAAGCTTTCTTT

j_call: TRBJ1-2
d_call: NA
v_call: TRBV7-9
clone_size: once
cdr3_aa: CASSSSANYGYTF
cdr3_nt: TGTGCCAGCAGCTCGTCAGCGAACTATGGCTACACCTTC

j_call: TRBJ1-2
d_call: NA
v_call: TRBV12-3/TRBV12-4
clone_size: NA
cdr3_aa: CASTKSRGYTF
cdr3_nt: TGTGCCAGCACCAAATCCCGGGGCTACACCTTC

j_call: TRBJ2-7
d_call: TRBD2
v_call: TRBV27
clone_size: NA
cdr3_aa: CASSLSGGNPYEQYF
cdr3_nt: TGTGCCAGCAGTTTGTCGGGGGGGAACCCCTACGAGCAGTACTTC